This is a list of T cell receptor beta chains from one sample in a study of pediatric ulcerative colitis. TCRdb keeps only in-frame clones here, not all; method: immunoSEQ multiplex PCR. The sample lists around 64,000 clones, around 80% occurring once. The sequencing input was blood. All receptors derive from a boy aged 5-17 years with moderate ulcerative colitis. The CDR3 runs from the conserved cysteine through the conserved F or W. A D gene is named only where the DNA matches it firmly. Clone sizes are given selectively: once, few, many, or a class where the clone is expanded.

D gene	J gene	V gene	clone size	CDR3 DNA	CDR3 protein
.	TRBJ2-7	TRBV5-1	.	TGCGCCAGCAATCTCGCAGGGATATCCTACGAGCAGTACTTC	CASNLAGISYEQYF
.	TRBJ2-5	TRBV11-2	.	TGTGCCAGCAGCCGAACGTCGAGCGGAGGACAAGAGACCCAGTACTTC	CASSRTSSGGQETQYF
.	TRBJ1-4	TRBV4-1	.	TGCGCCAGCAGCCAAGTCGCCGGTGAAGTTAATGAAAAACTGTTTTTT	CASSQVAGEVNEKLFF
.	TRBJ2-7	TRBV4-1	.	TGCGCCAGCAGCCAGCGGGACCCTAGCTCCTACGAGCAGTACTTC	CASSQRDPSSYEQYF
.	TRBJ1-1	TRBV6-6	.	TGTGCCAGCAGTTACTTCGCGGCGGTGGACACTGAAGCTTTCTTT	CASSYFAAVDTEAFF
.	TRBJ2-5	TRBV15	.	TGTGCCACCAGCAGAGTCCCTCTGACTAGTCAAGAGACCCAGTACTTC	CATSRVPLTSQETQYF
.	TRBJ2-7	TRBV18	few	TGTGCCAGCTCACCACCGAACGTATACGAGCAGTACTTC	CASSPPNVYEQYF
.	TRBJ1-6	TRBV5-5	.	TGTGCCAGCAGCTTGTGGTTGGCAGTTTCGTCACCCCTCCACTTT	CASSLWLAVSSPLHF
.	TRBJ1-1	TRBV7-3	.	TGTGCCAGCAGCTTAGGCTCGAACACTGAAGCTTTCTTT	CASSLGSNTEAFF
.	TRBJ2-1	TRBV4-1	.	TGCGCCAGCAGCCCAACCATCTATGGTGAGCAGTTCTTC	CASSPTIYGEQFF
.	TRBJ1-5	TRBV5-6	.	TGTGCCAGCAGCTTGGCCGGGGGAATGGGCAATCAGCCCCAGCATTTT	CASSLAGGMGNQPQHF
.	TRBJ2-1	TRBV25-1	.	TGTGCCAGCAGTGAATTTGGAAGCACGAGGATGGAGCAGTTCTTC	CASSEFGSTRMEQFF
TRBD1	TRBJ1-5	TRBV7-9	.	TGTGCCAGCAGCACCCGGGACAGAAATCAGCCCCAGCATTTT	CASSTRDRNQPQHF
.	TRBJ1-2	TRBV27	.	TGTGCCAGCACGAATTTGTTGGGGGGGGCCGTATTCTATGGCTACACCTTC	CASTNLLGGAVFYGYTF
.	TRBJ1-5	TRBV7-8	.	TGTGCCAGCAGCTTAAATGCAGGGGCATATAATCAGCCCCAGCATTTT	CASSLNAGAYNQPQHF
.	TRBJ2-3	TRBV13	.	TGTGCCAGCAGCTTTGATGGAGGGGTTACAGATACGCAGTATTTT	CASSFDGGVTDTQYF
TRBD2	TRBJ2-2	TRBV6-1	.	TGTGCCAGCAGCGGACTAGCGAAGAACACCGGGGAGCTGTTTTTT	CASSGLAKNTGELFF
.	TRBJ1-1	TRBV7-6	.	TGTGCCAGCAGCTCATTGGGGACCATGAACACTGAAGCTTTCTTT	CASSSLGTMNTEAFF
.	TRBJ2-3	TRBV13	few	TGTGCCAGCAGCTTCTCTTCTAGCGATACGCAGTATTTT	CASSFSSSDTQYF
.	TRBJ1-1	TRBV7-9	.	TGTGCCAGCAGCGGTAGGGGACTAGAAGCTTTCTTT	CASSGRGLEAFF
TRBD1	TRBJ1-4	TRBV7-2	.	TGTGCCAGCAGCTTAGTATCGGGACAGAATGAAAAACTGTTTTTT	CASSLVSGQNEKLFF
TRBD1	TRBJ1-1	TRBV5-6	few	TGTGCCAGCAGCAACCGACAGGGGATAACTGAAGCTTTCTTT	CASSNRQGITEAFF
.	TRBJ2-7	TRBV11-1	once	TGTGCCAGCAGCTTACCGGGCGCTGGCTACGAGCAGTACTTC	CASSLPGAGYEQYF
.	TRBJ2-7	TRBV14	.	TGTGCCAGCAGCCACAGGGTATCCCCCTACGAGCAGTACTTC	CASSHRVSPYEQYF
TRBD1	TRBJ2-2	TRBV9	.	TGTGCCAGCAGCGTAGGGTACAGGGGAGTAACCGGGGAGCTGTTTTTT	CASSVGYRGVTGELFF
TRBD1	TRBJ1-3	TRBV6-5	.	TGTGCCAGCAGTTACTCATGGGACAGTCGGAGAAACACCATATATTTT	CASSYSWDSRRNTIYF
TRBD1	TRBJ1-4	TRBV2	few	TGTGCCAGCAGTGAACGGGACAGGGCCGGAAAACTGTTTTTT	CASSERDRAGKLFF
TRBD2	TRBJ2-1	TRBV5-1	.	TGCGCCAGCAGCTTGTATAGCGGGCCCGGCAATGAGCAGTTCTTC	CASSLYSGPGNEQFF
TRBD2	TRBJ2-2	TRBV19	.	TGTGCCAGTAGTATAGTGGCTTCTCTGGGAGCGGGAGCGAACACCGGGGAGCTGTTTTTT	CASSIVASLGAGANTGELFF
.	TRBJ1-5	TRBV19	.	TGTGCCAGTAACTCGGACCGTTCTCATCAGCCCCAGCATTTT	CASNSDRSHQPQHF
.	TRBJ1-1	TRBV18	.	TGTGCCAGCTCACCACCGGGTGGGGGGGGAACTGAAGCTTTCTTT	CASSPPGGGGTEAFF
TRBD2	TRBJ2-5	TRBV5-6	.	TGTGCCAGCAGCTTGCGGACTCTAGCGGGACGTGAGACCCAGTACTTC	CASSLRTLAGRETQYF
.	TRBJ2-1	TRBV29-1	.	TGCAGCGTTGAACGTCCGGGGACGGACTATGAGCAGTTCTTC	CSVERPGTDYEQFF
TRBD1	TRBJ1-5	TRBV19	.	TGTGCCAGTAGTTGGGACAGGGAGATTCAGCCCCAGCATTTT	CASSWDREIQPQHF
.	TRBJ1-1	TRBV12-5	.	TGTGCTAGTGGTCCCCACGGGGGCGCGGGAGCTTTCTTT	CASGPHGGAGAFF
TRBD1	TRBJ2-1	TRBV9	.	TGTGCCAGCAGCGTAGTGGGACAGGGACACAATGAGCAGTTCTTC	CASSVVGQGHNEQFF
TRBD1	TRBJ2-4	TRBV6-5	.	TGTGCCAGCAGTGAGGGACAGGGGAGTCACATTCAGTACTTC	CASSEGQGSHIQYF
.	TRBJ1-1	TRBV5-1	few	TGCGCCAGCAGCACGGGACATAACACTGAAGCTTTCTTT	CASSTGHNTEAFF
TRBD1	TRBJ2-1	TRBV2	.	TGTGCCAGCAGTCTACATCCCGGGACAGGGCGAAATGAGCAGTTCTTC	CASSLHPGTGRNEQFF
.	TRBJ2-3	TRBV6-1	.	TGTGCCAGCAGTTCTAGGCAGGGTAGCACAGATACGCAGTATTTT	CASSSRQGSTDTQYF
.	TRBJ1-4	TRBV7-2	.	TGTGCCAGCAGCTTAATTTCAGATAATGAAAAACTGTTTTTT	CASSLISDNEKLFF
TRBD1	TRBJ1-1	TRBV4-1	.	TGCGCCAGCAGCCAAGGACACAGGGGGAACACTGAAGCTTTCTTT	CASSQGHRGNTEAFF
.	TRBJ2-7	TRBV5-1	.	TGCGCCAGCAGCTCCGGGCGCGAGCAGTACTTC	CASSSGREQYF
TRBD1	TRBJ1-1	TRBV5-5	.	TGTGCCAGCAGCTTCCCCGGGACAGCCGAGGCTTTCTTT	CASSFPGTAEAFF
.	TRBJ2-7	TRBV2	few	TGTGCCAGCAGTGAAGCGGAGGGTTTTGGGGACCGTTTTTTCTTC	CASSEAEGFGDRFFF
.	TRBJ2-5	TRBV13	.	TGTGCCAGCAGCTTGAGGCTTGGGGAGACCCAGTACTTC	CASSLRLGETQYF